These 6 T cell receptor beta chains came from one sample sequenced in a study of T cell responses to AZD1222 COVID-19 vaccine. Measured with immunoSEQ multiplex PCR; TCRdb has only the in-frame clones, and not every one. The repertoire consists of about 93,000 clones, with 80% to 90% occurring once and the leading ten covering more than 6%. Source: peripheral blood, taken on day 0 of AZD1222 vaccination. All receptors derive from an adult in good health.

This chain uses TRBV18 with TRBJ2-7; the match to TRBD1 covers 7 bases. Looked up from germline, CDR1 is KGHSH and CDR2 is LQKENI. The CDR3 runs to 15 residues. V was pared by 0 bases and J by 3 bases, with 5 bases of the junction left unmatched. The CDR3 bases are TGTGCCAGCTCACCACCGATCCGGGACAGCTACGAGCAGTACTTC. Its translation is CASSPPIRDSYEQYF. Combining the CDR3 with reference TRBV18 and TRBJ2-7 gives the whole variable domain NAGVMQNPRHLVRRRGQEARLRCSPMKGHSHVYWYRQLPEEGLKFMVYLQKENIIDESGMPKERFSAEFPKEGPSILRIQQVVRGDSAAYFCASSPPIRDSYEQYFGPGTRLTVT.

The rearrangement joins TRBV18 to TRBJ2-7; D gene uncertain. The germline V and J ends were trimmed by 0 bases and 4 bases, with 10 bases remaining between them. The CDR3 runs to 14 residues. CDR1 and CDR2 from the germline V gene are KGHSH and LQKENI. In nucleotides, the CDR3 is TGTGCCAGCTCACCACCGAGCCTTCGGTACGAGCAGTACTTC. It is translated as CASSPPSLRYEQYF.

This clone was found once. This chain uses TRBV28 with TRBJ2-7, with D possibly being TRBD1 (5 bases). This CDR3 contains 10 residues. Trimming removed 5 bases from V and 7 bases from J, with 6 bases in between. Germline V gene data show CDR1 as MDHEN and CDR2 as SYDVKM. For the CDR3, the DNA is TGTGCCAGCAGTCGGACAGAGCAGTACTTC. This translates into CASSRTEQYF.

This clone was observed once. The chain employs TRBV30 and TRBJ2-7; D gene unclear. The CDR3 has 13 residues. Germline loops: CDR1 GTSNPN, CDR2 SVGIG (reference sequence). Trimming took off 1 base at V and 2 bases at J, with 9 bases between the two ends. The CDR3 here is CAWSGAWPYEQYF. The CDR3 region has the DNA TGTGCCTGGAGTGGAGCTTGGCCCTACGAGCAGTACTTC. Looking up the rest from reference TRBV30 and TRBJ2-7 gives the full variable domain: SQTIHQWPATLVQPVGSPLSLECTVEGTSNPNLYWYRQAAGRGLQLLFYSVGIGQISSEVPQNLSASRPQDRQFILSSKKLLLSDSGFYLCAWSGAWPYEQYFGPGTRLTVT.

A single count supports this clone. The V gene is TRBV5-5, the J gene TRBJ2-1; D is tentatively TRBD1 or TRBD2 (5 bases each). CDR1 is SGHKS and CDR2 is YYEKEE in the germline V gene (reference sequence). V was pared by 1 base and J by 10 bases, with 9 bases between. There are 12 residues in the CDR3. The CDR3 DNA reads as TGTGCCAGCAGCTTGATTGGGGACGAGCAGTTCTTC. Its protein is CASSLIGDEQFF.

V gene TRBV3-1 (or the pseudogene TRBV3-2) combines with J gene TRBJ1-5; 12 positions agree with TRBD1. Trimming at V came to 4 bases and at J to 6 bases, leaving 4 bases not matched to a gene. Germline CDR1 LGHDT, CDR2 YNNKEL (reference sequence). The CDR3 sequence is 15 residues long. CDR3 DNA sequence: TGTGCCAGCAGCCCGGGACAGGGGGCATTTCAGCCCCAGCATTTT. It yields the protein CASSPGQGAFQPQHF.